The rows below give T cell receptor beta chains drawn from one sample of a study of T-cell memory formation after mild COVID-19. TCRdb reprocessed the 5' RACE reads via MiXCR and lists one record per CDR3 protein. The sample has some 330,000 distinct CDR3 sequences; over 20% are singletons. The sample comprised PBMCs or a T cell subset sorted from them (not recorded which). Receptor source: an adult woman who had mild COVID-19 (a few samples of this study predate the infection). Cell type and time point are not known. CDR3s include the opening cysteine and the closing phenylalanine or tryptophan. The D gene is left open where the match is weak. Size is stated for part of the rows, as once, few or many counts, or as a class when the clone is expanded.

clone size,V gene,J gene,D gene,CDR3 DNA,CDR3 protein
NA,TRBV24-1,TRBJ1-5,NA,TGTGCCACCAGTGCCGCCTTTGGTAGCAATCAGCCCCAGCATTTT,CATSAAFGSNQPQHF
few,TRBV20-1,TRBJ1-3,NA,TGCAGTGCTCGACAGTCTATCGGCTCTGGAAACACCATATATTTT,CSARQSIGSGNTIYF
NA,TRBV19,TRBJ1-2,TRBD1,TGTGCCAGTAGTACCACCTGGGACAGGGCTATCTATGGCTACACCTTC,CASSTTWDRAIYGYTF
few,TRBV7-3,TRBJ2-5,NA,TGTGCCAGCAGCGTCACGTCACAGGATGCGGAGACCCAGTACTTC,CASSVTSQDAETQYF
NA,TRBV7-3,TRBJ2-6,NA,TGTGCCAGCAGCTTAAGGCGTGGGGGCGCAGGAGACTCTGGGGCCAACGTCCTGACTTTC,CASSLRRGGAGDSGANVLTF
NA,TRBV18,TRBJ1-5,NA,TGTGCCAGCTCACCAGACCAATCTACGCCCCAGCATTTT,CASSPDQSTPQHF
NA,TRBV29-1,TRBJ2-7,TRBD2,TGCAGCGTTGAAGGTCTCGCGCTAGCGGGAGGGTACGAGCAGTACTTC,CSVEGLALAGGYEQYF
NA,TRBV6-6,TRBJ2-3,TRBD2,TGTGCCAGCAGTTACCGTGGTAGCGGGGGGGGTGCAGATACGCAGTATTTT,CASSYRGSGGGADTQYF
NA,TRBV4-2,TRBJ2-2,NA,TGTGCCAGCAGCCAAGAGGCCGGGTCCACCGGGGAGCTGTTTTTT,CASSQEAGSTGELFF
NA,TRBV20-1,TRBJ2-1,NA,TGCAGTGCTAGAGAGAGCTACAATGAGCAGTTCTTC,CSARESYNEQFF
NA,TRBV7-3,TRBJ2-3,NA,TGTGCCAGCAGCTTATATCCCAGCACAGATACGCAGTATTTT,CASSLYPSTDTQYF
NA,TRBV7-9,TRBJ1-1,NA,TGTGCCAGCAGCTTAGGGGGAAGTTCCGGGGGCACTGAAGCTTTCTTT,CASSLGGSSGGTEAFF
few,TRBV2,TRBJ2-5,NA,TGTGCCAGGAAAACAGTGTGGAGAGAGACCCAGTACTTC,CARKTVWRETQYF
NA,TRBV24-1,TRBJ1-1,NA,TGTGCCACCAGTGACAGCTTGAACACTGAAGCTTTCTTT,CATSDSLNTEAFF
many,TRBV14,TRBJ1-1,NA,TGTGCCAGCAGCCAAGTCGGGGGGAACACTGAAGCTTTCTTT,CASSQVGGNTEAFF
many,TRBV7-2,TRBJ2-1,NA,TGTGCCAGCAGCCTATACTTGTCGAGCTCCTACAATGAGCAGTTCTTC,CASSLYLSSSYNEQFF
NA,TRBV10-3,TRBJ1-3,NA,TGTGCCATCAGTGCGAAAGGGAATAAGGCTGGAAACACCATATATTTT,CAISAKGNKAGNTIYF
NA,TRBV7-3,TRBJ2-1,NA,TGTGCCAGCAGCTCATTTGTTCGTACTTCCTACAATGAGCAGTTCTTC,CASSSFVRTSYNEQFF
NA,TRBV6-1,TRBJ1-1,TRBD1,TGTGCCAGCAGACAGGGACAGGGAAAAGCTTTCTTT,CASRQGQGKAFF
few,TRBV3-1,TRBJ1-4,NA,TGTGCCAGCATCTCAAGCAAGGCAGGAGGGGAAGAAAGGGGAAAACTGTTTTTT,CASISSKAGGEERGKLFF
many,TRBV7-8,TRBJ1-5,NA,TGTGCCAGCAGCCCGGGGGGGGACCAGCCCCAGCATTTT,CASSPGGDQPQHF
few,TRBV4-1,TRBJ1-2,NA,TGCGCCAGCAGCCAAGTAGGGACTCCCATCTATGGCTACACCTTC,CASSQVGTPIYGYTF
NA,TRBV3-1,TRBJ1-2,NA,TGTGCCAGCGGTTCCCAAGGCCCAGAGGGCTATGGCTACACCTTC,CASGSQGPEGYGYTF
NA,TRBV12-3/TRBV12-4,TRBJ1-2,NA,TGTGCCAGCAGTTGGACCGGACAAACCCGAAACTATGGCTACACCTTC,CASSWTGQTRNYGYTF
NA,TRBV12-3/TRBV12-4,TRBJ2-5,TRBD2,TGTGCCAGCAGTTTATGGGGGGGACAAGAGACCCAGTACTTC,CASSLWGGQETQYF
few,TRBV5-1,TRBJ2-1,TRBD2,TGCGCCAGCAGCTTGGCCACAGCGGGACCCTTCGATGAGCAGTTCTTC,CASSLATAGPFDEQFF
many,TRBV7-8,TRBJ2-3,TRBD2,TGTGCCAGCAGAGGTTCTCGGACTAGCGGGAGGGATACGCAGTATTTT,CASRGSRTSGRDTQYF
NA,TRBV20-1,TRBJ2-1,NA,TGCAGTGCAAACCAACCCGCCTACAATGAGCAGTTCTTC,CSANQPAYNEQFF
few,TRBV10-3,TRBJ1-1,NA,TGTGCCATCAGTGATGCAGCGGGAGTGAACACTGAAGCTTTCTTT,CAISDAAGVNTEAFF
few,TRBV5-1,TRBJ2-3,TRBD1,TGCGCCAGCAGCACACAAGGACAGGGCTTGACAGATACGCAGTATTTT,CASSTQGQGLTDTQYF
NA,TRBV4-2,TRBJ2-7,TRBD2,TGTGCCAGCAGCCAAGATACTAGCGGAAGCTCCTACGAGCAGTACTTC,CASSQDTSGSSYEQYF
NA,TRBV11-1,TRBJ2-1,NA,TGTGCCAGCAGCTTACGCTCGGGAATGATCTACAATGAGCAGTTCTTC,CASSLRSGMIYNEQFF
few,TRBV7-6,TRBJ2-1,TRBD2,TGTGCCAGCCGACCCCGGGAGGACACCTACAATGAGCAGTTCTTC,CASRPREDTYNEQFF
NA,TRBV9,TRBJ2-1,NA,TGTGCCAGCAGCGCCAGATACAATGAGCAGTTCTTC,CASSARYNEQFF
many,TRBV5-1,TRBJ1-2,NA,TGTGCCAGCAGCCCCGGCGGGGACTATGGCTACACCTTC,CASSPGGDYGYTF
few,TRBV12-3/TRBV12-4,TRBJ2-3,NA,TGTGCCAGCAGTTTGTTGCTTAATACGCAGTATTTT,CASSLLLNTQYF
NA,TRBV20-1,TRBJ2-3,NA,TGCAGTGCTAGAGGGACCGAATACACAGATACGCAGTATTTT,CSARGTEYTDTQYF
NA,TRBV11-2,TRBJ1-2,NA,TGTGCCAGCAGCTTGACAGTCGGCTATGGCTACACCTTC,CASSLTVGYGYTF
medium-sized,TRBV27,TRBJ2-7,NA,TGTGCCAGCAGTTGGGCAGGGCCCACCTACGAGCAGTACTTC,CASSWAGPTYEQYF
NA,TRBV12-3/TRBV12-4,TRBJ2-3,TRBD2,TGTGCCAGCAGTTCTGGACTAGCGGGAACGCTGGTCACAGATACGCAGTATTTT,CASSSGLAGTLVTDTQYF
NA,TRBV29-1,TRBJ2-7,NA,TGCAGCGTTCTAAATGAGGGCAGGAAGGAGTACTTC,CSVLNEGRKEYF
NA,TRBV29-1,TRBJ2-7,TRBD1,TGCAGCGTTCTAGGACAGGGAAAATCCTACGAGCAGTACTTC,CSVLGQGKSYEQYF
NA,TRBV29-1,TRBJ1-1,NA,TGCAGCGTGTCGACGCTTACAGGGTCGAGAACTGAAGCTTTCTTT,CSVSTLTGSRTEAFF
NA,TRBV7-2,TRBJ2-4,NA,TGTGCCAGCAGCGCCGCAAACATTCAGTACTTC,CASSAANIQYF
NA,TRBV25-1,TRBJ1-2,NA,TGTGCCAGCAGTGAATCCGGGATCAACTATGGCTACACCTTC,CASSESGINYGYTF
NA,TRBV29-1,TRBJ1-1,NA,TGCAGCGTTGAGGCGGACAGTGTAACACTGAACACTGAAGCTTTCTTT,CSVEADSVTLNTEAFF
few,TRBV12-3/TRBV12-4,TRBJ2-2,NA,TGTGCCAGCAGCAAGACAGCCCTCACCGGGGAGCTGTTTTTT,CASSKTALTGELFF
few,TRBV29-1,TRBJ2-7,TRBD1,TGCAGCGTCCGAGTTGGGACAGGGACCTACGAGCAGTACTTC,CSVRVGTGTYEQYF
NA,TRBV19,TRBJ2-1,TRBD2,TGTGCCAGCAGCAAGCGGGAGGGGGCCTACAATGAGCAGTTCTTC,CASSKREGAYNEQFF
NA,TRBV15,TRBJ2-7,NA,TGTGCCACCAGCAGAGATATTAAGAGCTCCTACGAGCAGTACTTC,CATSRDIKSSYEQYF
NA,TRBV12-3/TRBV12-4,TRBJ2-5,TRBD2,TGTGCCAGTCGGACTAGCCGGAGGGGAGAGACCCAGTACTTC,CASRTSRRGETQYF
few,TRBV6-5,TRBJ2-6,NA,TGTGCCAGCAGTTACGAGGGGCTTGGGGCCAACGTCCTGACTTTC,CASSYEGLGANVLTF
NA,TRBV5-1,TRBJ2-5,TRBD2,TGCGCCAGCAGCTTGACTAGCGGGTATCAAGAGACCCAGTACTTC,CASSLTSGYQETQYF
NA,TRBV6-2/TRBV6-3,TRBJ1-5,TRBD1,TGTGCCAGCAGACGGACAGGCGAAGGGGCCCAGCATTTT,CASRRTGEGAQHF
NA,TRBV20-1,TRBJ2-3,TRBD2,TGCAGTGCCACAAGACTAGCGGGAGCAGATACGCAGTATTTT,CSATRLAGADTQYF
few,TRBV18,TRBJ2-1,TRBD1,TGTGCCAGCTCAAAAACCGTCACAGGGGCAAACAATGAGCAGTTCTTC,CASSKTVTGANNEQFF
few,TRBV4-3,TRBJ2-5,NA,TGCGCCAGCAGCCAGAGGGTGGCTGGAGAGACCCAGTACTTC,CASSQRVAGETQYF
few,TRBV4-1,TRBJ2-1,TRBD1,TGCGCCAGCAGGGGGACAGCTTACAATGAGCAGTTCTTC,CASRGTAYNEQFF
NA,TRBV9,TRBJ2-5,NA,TGTGCCAGCAGCGGGACTACTAGCACAGAGACCCAGTACTTC,CASSGTTSTETQYF
few,TRBV9,TRBJ2-5,TRBD2,TGTGCCAGCAGCGGTAGCGGGGGGGAGACCCAGTACTTC,CASSGSGGETQYF